Following are 23 T cell receptor beta chains from one sample sequenced in a study of cytomegalovirus exposure and HLA in healthy donors. Primers: 60 Vbeta forward and 13 Jbeta reverse. Only in-frame clones appear in the TCRdb table, and some are missing; sequencing was by immunoSEQ multiplex PCR. Seen here are about 120,000 clones, around 74% observed once, and the top ten hold around 30%. The sample was PBMCs. These receptors were collected from a man in his sixties in good health and CMV-seropositive.

V gene TRBV7-3 combines with J gene TRBJ1-2; D perhaps matches TRBD1 (5 bases). The V gene's germline CDR1 is SGHTA and CDR2 FQGTGA. This CDR3 comprises 15 residues. V dropped 5 bases and J dropped 4 bases, with 17 bases sitting between them. CDR3 nucleotide sequence: TGTGCCAGCAGCACACGGCCGGGACTGGGCTATGGCTACACCTTC. Translating it yields CASSTRPGLGYGYTF.

The chain joins TRBV7-3 to TRBJ2-5; D is undetermined. Germline-derived CDR1 and CDR2 are SGHTA and FQGTGA. This CDR3 is built from 16 residues. The V gene lost 8 bases and the J gene lost 3 bases, with 22 bases spanning the gap. CDR3 nucleotide sequence: TGTGCCAGCGGAGCCCGCGAAAGAGCAATGAAAGAGACCCAGTACTTC. This translates into CASGARERAMKETQYF.

V usage is TRBV30 and J usage is TRBJ1-5, with no clear D. CDR3 length: 16 residues. Trimming left V 3 bases short and J 2 bases short, with 17 bases between. Germline CDR1 reads GTSNPN; CDR2 reads SVGIG (reference sequence). The CDR3 DNA follows: TGTGCCTGGAGCCCCCCGAGCTGGAGTGGCAATCAGCCCCAGCATTTT. It yields the protein CAWSPPSWSGNQPQHF.

The chain uses TRBV30 and TRBJ1-5; TRBD1 matches 9 bases. The V segment lost 1 base and the J segment 2 bases; nucleotides outside the gene matches: 3. CDR1 GTSNPN and CDR2 SVGIG come from the germline V gene (reference sequence). CDR3 length equals 15 residues. The CDR3 sequence: CAWSGGQGRNQPQHF. CDR3 nucleotides: TGTGCCTGGAGTGGGGGACAGGGACGCAATCAGCCCCAGCATTTT.

This clone has more than one count but fewer than ten. The J gene is TRBJ1-2, the V gene TRBV5-8; 9 bases are shared with TRBD1. Per the germline V gene, CDR1 is SGHTS and CDR2 is YDEGEE. The CDR3 covers 14 residues. The J segment lost 1 base and the V segment lost 4 bases, leaving 2 bases of the junction unmatched. This chain's CDR3 is CASSRGQGNYGYTF. The CDR3 coding sequence is TGTGCCAGCAGCCGGGGACAGGGTAACTATGGCTACACCTTC.

V gene TRBV7-2 combines with J gene TRBJ2-7; D possibly corresponds to TRBD2 (6 bases). Germline assignment: CDR1 SGHTA and CDR2 FQGNSA. The CDR3 spans 14 residues. Trimming removed 1 base at V and 3 bases at J, with 10 bases between. The CDR3 spells CASSLGDSHYEQYF. In nucleotides, the CDR3 is TGTGCCAGCAGCTTAGGGGACTCTCACTACGAGCAGTACTTC.

The sample holds a few counts of this clone. Other DNA sequences from this sample encode an identical CDR3 as well. The chain uses TRBV11-2 and TRBJ1-1, with D perhaps matching TRBD1 (5 bases). V gave up 2 bases and J gave up 1 base, with 8 bases separating them. This CDR3 region has 14 residues. Germline CDR1 and CDR2: SGHAT and FQNNGV. The CDR3 protein is CASSLFQGNTEAFF. The CDR3 DNA sequence: TGTGCCAGCAGCTTATTTCAGGGGAACACTGAAGCTTTCTTT.

CDR3 residues: CASSASPRYNEQFF. CDR3 in DNA: TGTGCCAGCAGCGCGTCCCCGCGCTACAATGAGCAGTTCTTC. This chain links TRBV7-2 with TRBJ2-1; D is undetermined. Trimming stripped 5 bases from V and 3 bases from J, with 11 bases between. The CDR3 totals 14 residues. The germline gives CDR1 SGHTA, CDR2 FQGNSA.

V is TRBV30 and J is TRBJ1-2, with 10 bases identical to TRBD1. Germline V gene lookup returns CDR1 GTSNPN and CDR2 SVGIG (reference sequence). This CDR3 has 13 residues. V was pared by 1 base and J by 6 bases, with 2 bases of the junction left unmatched. CDR3 in DNA: TGTGCCTGGAGTGGGGACAGGGGAAATGGCTACACCTTC. Translation: CAWSGDRGNGYTF.

The chain carries TRBV10-1 and TRBJ2-3; 7 positions match TRBD2. V was clipped by 7 bases and J by 4 bases; unmatched bases: 5. Germline CDR1 reads WNHNN; CDR2 reads SYGVQD (reference sequence). The CDR3 has 13 amino acids. CDR3 sequence: CASIRRESDTQYF. For the CDR3, the DNA is TGCGCCAGCATTAGGCGGGAGTCAGATACGCAGTATTTT.

The count of this clone is one. The V and J genes are TRBV7-8 and TRBJ2-1; D possibly corresponds to TRBD2 (6 bases). The germline gives CDR1 SGHVS, CDR2 FQNEAQ. Trimming pared 5 bases from V and 7 bases from J, leaving 24 bases between. CDR3 length: 17 amino acids. The CDR3 DNA follows: TGTGCCAGCAGCCGATTACTGAGCCGGGACTCGGGTAATGAGCAGTTCTTC. It is translated as CASSRLLSRDSGNEQFF.

The chain links TRBV6-1 to TRBJ2-2; TRBD1 matches 7 bases. Germline loops: CDR1 MNHNS, CDR2 SASEGT. The CDR3 contains 15 residues. V lost 0 bases to trimming and J lost 10 bases; unmatched junction nucleotides: 8. The CDR3 loop is CASSEAPGQVEELFF. The DNA for the CDR3 is TGTGCCAGCAGTGAAGCGCCAGGACAGGTTGAGGAGCTGTTTTTT.

The table lists this clone with a few counts. The chain carries TRBV6-4 and TRBJ2-1; TRBD1 matches at 10 bases. The CDR3 has 14 amino acids. CDR1 and CDR2 from the germline V gene are MRHNA and SNTAGT. Trimming removed 6 bases from V and 8 bases from J; junction bases left unmatched: 7. Here the CDR3 reads CASSEDRGYHEQFF. CDR3 nucleotides: TGTGCCAGCAGCGAGGACAGGGGGTACCATGAGCAGTTCTTC.

Here the CDR3 reads CASSLSGGTEAFF. CDR3 sequence (DNA): TGTGCCAGCAGCTTAAGCGGGGGCACTGAAGCTTTCTTT. The chain recombines TRBV11-2 with TRBJ1-1; D perhaps matches TRBD1 (5 bases). V lost 2 bases, J lost 4 bases, and 8 bases lay in between. Germline V lookup: CDR1 SGHAT, CDR2 FQNNGV. There are 13 residues in the CDR3.

There are a few counts of this clone. V is TRBV7-9 and J is TRBJ1-1; D ambiguous. Germline CDR1 and CDR2: SEHNR and FQNEAQ (reference sequence). The V gene lost 5 bases and the J gene lost 0 bases, with 10 bases spanning the gap. The CDR3 has 14 amino acids. This CDR3 reads CASSPRVLNTEAFF. The CDR3 DNA follows: TGTGCCAGCAGCCCCCGGGTGCTGAACACTGAAGCTTTCTTT.

The V and J genes are TRBV27 and TRBJ1-5; TRBD1 matches at 8 bases. V shed 7 bases, J shed 1 base, and the junction held 12 bases outside the gene matches. The CDR3 has 17 amino acids. Per the germline V gene, CDR1 is MNHEY and CDR2 is SMNVEV (reference sequence). CDR3 protein: CASIRRTGFYSNQPQHF. For the CDR3, the DNA is TGTGCCAGCATCCGCCGGACAGGGTTCTACAGCAATCAGCCCCAGCATTTT.

V gene TRBV5-1 combines with J gene TRBJ2-5; 14 bases match TRBD2. The DNA end favors TRBJ2-7, so the J call may be wrong. CDR1 and CDR2 from the germline V gene are SGHRS and YFSETQ. The CDR3 length is 17 residues. CDR3 amino acids: CASSFGLAGGSTYEQYF. CDR3 nucleotide sequence: TGCGCCAGCAGCTTCGGACTAGCGGGAGGCAGCACCTACGAGCAGTACTTC.

This clone was recorded a few times. The V call is TRBV7-3, the J call TRBJ1-2; tentatively, D is TRBD1 (6 bases). CDR1 and CDR2 from the germline V gene are SGHTA and FQGTGA. CDR3 size: 17 residues. Trimming took 1 base from V and 3 from J, leaving 18 bases between them. The CDR3 nucleotides read TGTGCCAGCAGCTTAAGGTTCCGGGGGGCGATAGACTATGGCTACACCTTC. Its protein product is CASSLRFRGAIDYGYTF.

V gene TRBV30 combines with J gene TRBJ1-4; TRBD1 is a possible D gene (5 bases). Germline CDR1 GTSNPN, CDR2 SVGIG (reference sequence). The V end lost 6 bases, the J end lost 5 bases, and 16 bases lay between the germline ends. The CDR3 length is 14 residues. The DNA of the CDR3 is TGTGCCTGCAATGGCGGGGCCGGGAATGAAAAACTGTTTTTT. Translating gives CACNGGAGNEKLFF.

This sequence joins TRBV27 and TRBJ2-2; TRBD2 matches at 10 bases. The V gene's germline CDR1 is MNHEY and CDR2 SMNVEV (reference sequence). V gave up 8 bases and J gave up 8 bases; unmatched junction bases: 11. The CDR3 extends over 15 amino acids. Here the CDR3 DNA reads TGTGCCAGCCGCCATAGCGGGAGGTCCGGAGGGGAGCTGTTTTTT. Translation gives CASRHSGRSGGELFF.

This chain connects TRBV2 to TRBJ2-1; 9 nucleotides align to TRBD2. The J segment lost 8 bases and the V segment lost 3 bases, leaving 8 bases of the junction unmatched. Germline V gene lookup returns CDR1 SNHLY and CDR2 FYNNEI. There are 15 residues in the CDR3. This CDR3 reads CASSDVGTSSYEQFF. The CDR3 region has the DNA TGTGCCAGCAGTGACGTCGGGACTAGCAGCTATGAGCAGTTCTTC.

This clone was seen a single time. J is TRBJ1-6 and V is TRBV5-6, with 8 bases aligning to TRBD1. The CDR3 consists of 17 residues. J lost 7 bases, V lost 0 bases, and 9 bases had no gene match. Germline CDR1 is SGHDT and CDR2 is YYEEEE. CDR3 bases: TGTGCCAGCAGCTTGGATGAGACAGGGGTAGTCAATTCACCCCTCCACTTT. Its protein product is CASSLDETGVVNSPLHF.

V gene TRBV4-1 combines with J gene TRBJ2-3; D perhaps matches TRBD2 (5 bases). CDR1 and CDR2 (germline): MGHRA, YSYEKL. The V and J ends lost 1 base and 4 bases respectively, with 12 bases between them. The CDR3 consists of 15 residues. CDR3 amino acids: CASSQAPSRADTQYF. For the CDR3, the DNA is TGCGCCAGCAGCCAAGCGCCTAGCCGGGCAGATACGCAGTATTTT.